One and the same sample provided the 26 T cell receptor beta chains below, sequenced in a study of regulatory T cells in long-lasting Graves disease (dated by TCRdb to the early 2020s). Library preparation employed multiplex PCR. TCRdb lists the instrument as Illumina HiSeq 4000. To build TCR beta libraries, CDR3 regions were amplified by Arm-PCR using iRepertoire HTBI primers. The public sequencing data were trimmed at Q25 with fastp and processed into clonotypes with MiXCR by TCRdb, which kept only in-frame beta chains. Each entry is one CDR3 protein sequence, shown with its most common DNA and genes. The sample contains 250,000 to 400,000 distinct CDR3 sequences, about a sixth of them found a single time. The top ten constitute 38% of the sample. What the time point label conveys for this sample: newly diagnosed GD, antithyroid drugs for less than 3 months. For both TCR sequencing and RNA sequencing, RNA was extracted from PBMCs in TRIzol.

Sequenced material: peripheral blood mononuclear cells (PBMCs), taken at new diagnosis, from a patient treated with antithyroid drugs. These receptors were collected from a female donor with Graves disease.

This clonotype was counted at least ten times. V is TRBV7-2 and J is TRBJ2-1, with D possibly TRBD2 on 7 matching bases. Germline CDR1 is SGHTA and CDR2 is FQGNSA. V lost 11 bases and J 7 bases, leaving 21 bases between the germline ends. The CDR3 runs to 14 residues. CDR3 sequence (DNA): TGTGCCGAAAAGGGGCCGGGGGGCCCTAATGAGCAGTTCTTC. Amino acids: CAEKGPGGPNEQFF. Drawing the rest from reference TRBV7-2 and TRBJ2-1, the complete variable domain is GAGVSQSPSNKVTEKGKDVELRCDPISGHTALYWYRQSLGQGLEFLIYFQGNSAPDKSGLPSDRFSAERTGGSVSTLTIQRTQQEDSAVYLCAEKGPGGPNEQFFGPGTRLTVL.

As for this clonotype: An end of the junction differs from the germline gene, which may be a read error. The V gene is TRBV11-2, the J gene TRBJ2-7, with no clear D. Germline V lookup: CDR1 SGHAT, CDR2 FQNNGV. CDR3 length: 12 amino acids. Here the CDR3 DNA reads TGCGCCAGCAGCTTACTGGGTCGTGAGCAGTACTTC. Residues: CASSLLGREQYF.

This clonotype occurred many times. The rearrangement uses TRBV19 and TRBJ1-1, with D unclear. The CDR3 totals 14 residues. V lost 6 bases, J lost 2 bases, and 13 bases lay in between. Germline V lookup: CDR1 LNHDA, CDR2 SQIVND (reference sequence). CDR3 protein: CASRGGMVNTEAFF. The DNA of the CDR3 is TGTGCCAGTAGAGGCGGGATGGTTAACACTGAAGCTTTCTTT.

The V gene is TRBV24-1, the J gene TRBJ2-1, with D uncertain. Looked up from germline, CDR1 is KGHDR and CDR2 is SFDVKD. This CDR3 region has 16 residues. V was pared by 1 base and J by 4 bases, with 13 bases between. The CDR3 loop reads CATSDFNGLRYNEQFF. DNA for the CDR3: TGTGCCACCAGTGATTTTAACGGTCTTCGGTACAATGAGCAGTTCTTC.

This clonotype was observed many times. The chain is built from TRBV12-3 or TRBV12-4 and TRBJ2-2, with 13 bases lining up with TRBD2. This CDR3 region has 19 residues. Germline trimming cut 9 bases from V and 0 bases from J; bases unmatched to any gene: 13. The CDR3 loop reads CASLRTGLAGPSNTGELFF. CDR3 nucleotide sequence: TGTGCCAGTTTGAGGACGGGACTAGCGGGACCATCGAACACCGGGGAGCTGTTTTTT.

This clonotype came up many times. One end of the junction does not line up with germline, which may come from a read error. The V call is TRBV6-1, the J call TRBJ2-1; D is possibly TRBD1 (6 bases). This CDR3 comprises 12 residues. The germline gives CDR1 MNHNS, CDR2 SASEGT. CDR3 residues: CASSDGTPRELF. The DNA of the CDR3 is TGTGCCAGCAGTGACGGGACACCGAGGGAGCTCTTC.

The table lists this clonotype with many counts. The chain couples TRBV19 to TRBJ1-2, with a tentative D call TRBD1 (5 bases). Germline CDR1 is LNHDA and CDR2 is SQIVND (reference sequence). This CDR3 contains 14 residues. Trimming stripped 4 bases from V and 4 bases from J, with 13 bases between. This CDR3 reads CASSNRRPSYGYTF. The CDR3 region has the DNA TGTGCCAGTAGTAACAGGCGTCCAAGCTATGGCTACACCTTC.

This clonotype occurred many times. Written as DNA, the CDR3 is TGTGCCAGCAGTGAAGAGGGACATCTATACTATGGCTACACCTTC. The encoded protein is CASSEEGHLYYGYTF. The chain links TRBV6-1 to TRBJ1-2, with D tentatively TRBD1 (6 bases). In germline, CDR1 is MNHNS, CDR2 SASEGT. V gave up 1 base and J gave up 3 bases, with 12 bases separating them. The CDR3 is made up of 15 amino acids.

This clonotype was found many times. The rearrangement links TRBV6-1 to TRBJ1-1; TRBD1 agrees at 8 bases. The CDR3 contains 14 residues. J was trimmed by 4 bases and V by 3 bases; bases with no gene match: 4. Germline CDR1 MNHNS, CDR2 SASEGT. CDR3 residues: CASSEDRASTEAFF. The CDR3 DNA reads TGTGCCAGCAGTGAGGACAGGGCTAGCACTGAAGCTTTCTTT.

At least ten counts were recorded for this clonotype. The chain recombines TRBV3-1 with TRBJ2-1; D gene unclear. Trimming pared 0 bases from V and 4 bases from J, leaving 10 bases between. Looked up from germline, CDR1 is LGHDT and CDR2 is YNNKEL (reference sequence). CDR3 length: 15 amino acids. CDR3 in amino acids: CASSQDIWSYNEQFF. For the CDR3, the DNA is TGTGCCAGCAGCCAAGATATATGGTCTTACAATGAGCAGTTCTTC.

Many counts were recorded for this clonotype. V and J are TRBV2 and TRBJ2-7; no clear D. V lost 5 bases and J lost 3, with 8 bases in between. The CDR3 loop spans 12 amino acids. The germline V gene encodes CDR1 SNHLY and CDR2 FYNNEI. Written as DNA, the CDR3 is TGTGCCAGCAGTTTGAACAGCTACGAGCAGTACTTC. It translates to CASSLNSYEQYF.

In this sample, this clonotype turned up many times. The chain recombines TRBV11-2 with TRBJ2-7, with a possible D match to TRBD1 (5 bases). Germline assignment: CDR1 SGHAT and CDR2 FQNNGV. This CDR3 is built from 14 residues. The germline V and J ends were trimmed by 5 bases and 4 bases, with 15 bases remaining between them. The CDR3 DNA reads as TGTGCCAGCAGCCAGTTACGGACACCATACGAGCAGTACTTC. The encoded protein is CASSQLRTPYEQYF.

This clonotype was detected ten times or more. The chain couples TRBV19 to TRBJ1-3, with TRBD1 as a possible D gene (6 bases). Germline CDR1 LNHDA, CDR2 SQIVND (reference sequence). Trimming left V 7 bases short and J 3 bases short, with 10 bases between. This CDR3 is built from 13 residues. This CDR3 is CASTTGNGNTIYF. The CDR3 nucleotides read TGTGCCAGTACCACAGGGAATGGAAACACCATATATTTT.

This clonotype was seen at least ten times. The chain couples TRBV20-1 to TRBJ2-1; possible D gene TRBD2, 5 bases. V was trimmed by 0 bases and J by 7 bases, leaving 13 bases between them. The CDR3 length is 14 residues. Germline CDR1 is DFQATT and CDR2 is SNEGSKA (reference sequence). CDR3 bases: TGCAGTGCTAGAGATTGGCTAGCCCGTAATGAGCAGTTCTTC. Translated: CSARDWLARNEQFF.

This clonotype was counted a single time. The chain has TRBV5-1 and TRBJ2-3; the D is unclear. This CDR3 is built from 14 residues. Germline V gene data show CDR1 as SGHRS and CDR2 as YFSETQ. V lost 2 bases and J 3 bases, leaving 10 bases between the germline ends. The CDR3 sequence is CASSLEANTDTQYF. In DNA, the CDR3 is TGCGCCAGCAGCTTAGAAGCTAATACAGATACGCAGTATTTT. Drawing the rest from reference TRBV5-1 and TRBJ2-3, the complete variable domain is KAGVTQTPRYLIKTRGQQVTLSCSPISGHRSVSWYQQTPGQGLQFLFEYFSETQRNKGNFPGRFSGRQFSNSRSEMNVSTLELGDSALYLCASSLEANTDTQYFGPGTRLTVL.

This sequence joins TRBV5-1 and TRBJ2-3; D possibly uses TRBD1 or TRBD2 (6 bases each). The assigned J gene may be wrong: the sequence end matches TRBJ2-5 better. The V gene's germline CDR1 is SGHRS and CDR2 YFSETQ. The CDR3 is 15 residues long. CDR3 loop: CASSLIKGGGETQYF. CDR3 coding DNA: TGCGCCAGCAGCTTAATTAAGGGGGGTGGAGAGACCCAGTACTTC.

This clonotype was seen a few times. The chain links TRBV18 to TRBJ1-2; D uncertain. The V end lost 1 base, the J end lost 0 bases, and 12 bases lay between the germline ends. Germline CDR1 reads KGHSH; CDR2 reads LQKENI. This CDR3 spans 16 amino acids. CDR3 coding DNA: TGTGCCAGCTCACCACGAGTATTACGGGCTAACTATGGCTACACCTTC. Translated: CASSPRVLRANYGYTF.

This clonotype was observed at least ten times. The chain uses TRBV19 and TRBJ2-3; possibly TRBD1 or TRBD2 for D (5 bases each). The CDR3 spans 14 residues. Germline assignment: CDR1 LNHDA and CDR2 SQIVND (reference sequence). With 3 bases removed from V and 4 bases from J, the gap between germline ends came to 11 bases. CDR3 region: CASSMRGRPDTQYF. The CDR3 region has the DNA TGTGCCAGTAGTATGAGGGGAAGGCCAGATACGCAGTATTTT.

The chain couples TRBV30 to TRBJ2-5; D gene unclear. Germline lookup yields CDR1 GTSNPN and CDR2 SVGIG (reference sequence). The CDR3 sequence is 13 residues long. Between the trimmed V and J ends, which lost 0 bases and 2 bases, there was a span of 7 bases. The CDR3 protein is CAWSVRAQETQYF. The CDR3 DNA is TGTGCCTGGAGTGTCCGGGCGCAAGAGACCCAGTACTTC.

The chain joins TRBV2 to TRBJ2-5; the D gene is possibly TRBD2 (6 bases). The CDR3 contains 13 residues. CDR1 and CDR2 from the germline V gene are SNHLY and FYNNEI. V dropped 6 bases and J dropped 5 bases, with 13 bases sitting between them. The chain's CDR3 is CASRESGEETQYF. The CDR3 DNA reads TGTGCCAGCAGGGAGTCGGGAGAGGAGACCCAGTACTTC. Looking up the rest from reference TRBV2 and TRBJ2-5 gives the full variable domain: EPEVTQTPSHQVTQMGQEVILRCVPISNHLYFYWYRQILGQKVEFLVSFYNNEISEKSEIFDDQFSVERPDGSNFTLKIRSTKLEDSAMYFCASRESGEETQYFGPGTRLLVL.

In this sample, this clonotype turned up many times. V is TRBV19 and J is TRBJ1-1, with no clear D. Trimming shortened V by 6 bases and J by 3 bases, and 14 bases separated the two germline ends. This CDR3 has 14 residues. Germline assignment: CDR1 LNHDA and CDR2 SQIVND (reference sequence). In DNA form, the CDR3 reads TGTGCCAGTAGCCTTTCGAGAGCTGACACTGAAGCTTTCTTT. This gives the protein CASSLSRADTEAFF.

Comment on this clonotype: A read error is possible here, since a much larger clone lies one base away. The conserved final phenylalanine or tryptophan is absent from the CDR3, which likely points to a read error. This chain connects TRBV9 to TRBJ2-5; 7 bases match TRBD2. The CDR3 is made up of 14 amino acids. The germline gives CDR1 SGDLS, CDR2 YYNGEE. V lost 3 bases to trimming and J lost 6 bases; unmatched junction nucleotides: 8. CDR3 loop: CASSAGTNLKTQYV. The CDR3 DNA is TGTGCCAGCAGCGCCGGGACTAATCTGAAGACCCAGTACGTC.

This clonotype was picked up a small number of times. V gene TRBV28 combines with J gene TRBJ2-5; tentatively, D is TRBD1 or TRBD2 (6 bases each). This CDR3 is 14 amino acids long. Trimming shortened V by 7 bases and J by 5 bases, and 17 bases separated the two germline ends. Germline CDR1 is MDHEN and CDR2 is SYDVKM. CDR3 protein: CASTLLGGWETQYF. The CDR3 bases are TGTGCCAGCACCCTCCTAGGGGGGTGGGAGACCCAGTACTTC.

This clonotype rates as medium-sized. The gene calls are TRBV27 and TRBJ1-5; D is unclear. CDR3 length: 13 residues. V lost 3 bases to trimming and J lost 7 bases, with 10 bases between them. CDR1 and CDR2 (germline): MNHEY, SMNVEV (reference sequence). CDR3 residues: CASSFARSQPQHF. CDR3 bases: TGTGCCAGCAGTTTCGCACGGAGCCAGCCCCAGCATTTT.

This clonotype occurred many times. The rearrangement uses TRBV7-9 and TRBJ2-1; D perhaps matches TRBD2 (7 bases). The ends were cut back, 8 bases at V and 8 bases at J, with 16 bases in the middle. The CDR3 length is 13 residues. Germline CDR1 is SEHNR and CDR2 is FQNEAQ (reference sequence). Written as DNA, the CDR3 is TGTGCCAGCGCGCGGGGGCAGGTGGATGAGCAGTTCTTC. Amino acids: CASARGQVDEQFF.

The sample holds many counts of this clonotype. The chain recombines TRBV20-1 with TRBJ2-1; TRBD2 is a possible D gene (5 bases). Germline V CDR1 and CDR2: DFQATT, SNEGSKA (reference sequence). CDR3 length: 12 amino acids. Trimming stripped 4 bases from V and 3 bases from J, with 7 bases between. CDR3 DNA sequence: TGCAGTGCTAAACGGGGCTACAATGAGCAGTTCTTC. Encoded protein: CSAKRGYNEQFF.